This TCR beta chain derives from a study of blood T cell repertoires in COVID-19. For the study at large: Researchers got acute and convalescent COVID-19 samples from the United States, Italy and Spain.

Germline lookup yields CDR1 WSHSY and CDR2 SAAADI. The CDR3 loop spans 13 amino acids. Trimming left V 6 bases short and J 2 bases short, with 10 bases between. In the source study's methods: Amplifying reference gene primers gave estimates of nucleated cell counts. Sequenced by immunoSEQ multiplex PCR; TCRdb stores in-frame clones only, minus some. For V, J and clone size, that table is used; D and trimming come from the DNA. Of 260,000 or so clones listed, about 87% are singletons. The study assigned cohorts using participant-reported clinical history. The sequence came from a woman in her thirties or forties with acute COVID-19. Sequencing input: PBMCs or T cells enriched from blood (not recorded which). The chain uses TRBV10-2 and TRBJ1-2; possible D gene TRBD1, 5 bases. CDR3 sequence (DNA): TGCGCCAGCAGCCCGGGGGGGAACTATGGCTACACCTTC. As protein: CASSPGGNYGYTF.